This paragraph covers one T cell receptor (beta chain) sequence. Only CD45RO-negative cells positively selected for CCR7 counted as naive CD8 cells, so terminally differentiated effector memory CD45RA+ cells were excluded. Libraries were prepared by immunoSEQ multiplex PCR; TCRdb keeps only in-frame clonotypes and omits some of them. The table lists some 2 million clones, about 95% of them singletons. The CDR3 contains 14 residues. The V end lost 5 bases, the J end lost 3 bases, and 13 bases lay between the germline ends. Germline CDR1 is MNHEY and CDR2 is SMNVEV (reference sequence). The record originates from a study of shared clonotypes between healthy human individuals.

This chain links TRBV27 with TRBJ1-1; D gene unclear. This clonotype was sampled from a man aged 18-30 years in good health. Sequencing was performed on naive CD8+ T cells sorted from blood. The CDR3 sequence: CASSLSSTDTEAFF. CDR3 coding DNA: TGTGCCAGCAGTCTCTCCTCCACTGACACTGAAGCTTTCTTT.